Each of the 29 T cell receptor beta chains below was sequenced from the same sample in a study of T-cell memory formation after mild COVID-19. TCRdb analysed the 5' RACE reads with MiXCR anew, one entry per CDR3 protein. The sample consists of fewer than 150,000 distinct CDR3 sequences, about 17% of them appearing once. Sequencing input: PBMCs or a T cell subset sorted from them (not recorded which). The receptors derive from a young man who had mild COVID-19 (a few samples of this study predate the infection). Cell type and time point are not known.

The rearrangement joins TRBV20-1 to TRBJ2-4, with unresolved D. Germline V lookup: CDR1 DFQATT, CDR2 SNEGSKA (reference sequence). This CDR3 spans 14 amino acids. Trimming removed 3 bases at V and 3 bases at J, with 12 bases between. The DNA of the CDR3 is TGCAGTGCTAGTCTGGCCGGGTACAAAAACATTCAGTACTTC. This gives the protein CSASLAGYKNIQYF.

The chain is built from TRBV6-5 and TRBJ1-2; 10 positions agree with TRBD1. J lost 7 bases, V lost 0 bases, and 5 bases had no gene match. Germline-derived CDR1 and CDR2 are MNHEY and SVGAGI. The CDR3 consists of 15 residues. CDR3 sequence: CASSYSTGGLGGYTF. CDR3 nucleotide sequence: TGTGCCAGCAGTTACTCGACAGGGGGCTTGGGTGGCTACACCTTC.

A few counts support this clonotype. The chain has TRBV20-1 and TRBJ2-3; possibly TRBD2 for D (5 bases). From germline, CDR1 is DFQATT and CDR2 SNEGSKA (reference sequence). This CDR3 contains 14 residues. The V gene lost 5 bases and the J gene lost 5 bases, with 17 bases spanning the gap. The DNA for the CDR3 is TGCAGTGCTGTAACTAGACCCAGCGGAGATACGCAGTATTTT. Its translation is CSAVTRPSGDTQYF.

The chain is built from TRBV20-1 and TRBJ2-1; 12 bases align to TRBD2. The V gene end was trimmed by 5 bases and the J gene end by 8 bases; junction bases not matched to a gene: 10. CDR1 DFQATT and CDR2 SNEGSKA come from the germline V gene (reference sequence). This CDR3 has 15 residues. The CDR3, as DNA: TGCAGTGCTGATTCTAGCGGGGGGGCAAGGGATGAGCAGTTCTTC. Its translation: CSADSSGGARDEQFF.

This chain uses TRBV9 with TRBJ1-1; D remains unclear. The ends were cut back, 3 bases at V and 6 bases at J, with 9 bases in the middle. Germline V CDR1 and CDR2: SGDLS, YYNGEE. The CDR3 consists of 12 residues. The CDR3 spells CASSADLSEAFF. CDR3 coding DNA: TGTGCCAGCAGCGCGGACTTATCTGAAGCTTTCTTT.

This clonotype was observed a few times. This chain links TRBV2 with TRBJ2-4; D is uncertain. Per germline, CDR1 SNHLY and CDR2 FYNNEI. The CDR3 consists of 14 residues. V lost 3 bases and J lost 0, with 6 bases in between. Here the CDR3 reads CASSDWAAKNIQYF. CDR3 nucleotide sequence: TGTGCCAGCAGTGACTGGGCAGCCAAAAACATTCAGTACTTC.

This clonotype showed up just a few times. The V call is TRBV4-3, the J call TRBJ2-1; 7 bases align to TRBD1. The CDR3 is 16 residues long. V was clipped by 2 bases and J by 4 bases; unmatched bases: 8. Germline V CDR1 and CDR2: LGHNA, YSLEER. The CDR3 here is CASSQRGQGKYNEQFF. CDR3 DNA: TGCGCCAGCAGCCAAAGGGGGCAGGGAAAATACAATGAGCAGTTCTTC.

The V gene is TRBV28, the J gene TRBJ2-7, with D possibly being TRBD1 or TRBD2 (6 bases each). V dropped 11 bases and J dropped 3 bases, with 17 bases sitting between them. This CDR3 contains 13 residues. Germline assignment: CDR1 MDHEN and CDR2 SYDVKM. The CDR3: CAGGPGGIYEQYF. In DNA, the CDR3 is TGTGCCGGGGGGCCAGGCGGTATCTACGAGCAGTACTTC.

The V and J genes are TRBV20-1 and TRBJ2-3; 12 nucleotides line up with TRBD1. V lost 4 bases, J lost 4 bases, and 3 bases stayed unmatched. Germline CDR1 reads DFQATT; CDR2 reads SNEGSKA (reference sequence). This CDR3 has 14 residues. The CDR3 coding sequence is TGCAGTGCTATTGGGACAGGGGGCCCAGATACGCAGTATTTT. Residues: CSAIGTGGPDTQYF.

This chain uses TRBV20-1 with TRBJ1-6; 9 bases fit TRBD1. The V gene end was trimmed by 3 bases and the J gene end by 7 bases; junction bases not matched to a gene: 4. The CDR3 sequence is 14 residues long. Looked up from germline, CDR1 is DFQATT and CDR2 is SNEGSKA (reference sequence). The CDR3 sequence is CSASDGQGNSPLHF. The DNA of the CDR3 is TGCAGTGCTAGTGACGGACAGGGGAATTCACCCCTCCACTTT.

This clonotype turned up a few times. The J gene is TRBJ1-1, the V gene TRBV5-1; tentative D call: TRBD1 (6 bases). Germline lookup yields CDR1 SGHRS and CDR2 YFSETQ. CDR3 length: 13 residues. V shed 3 bases and J shed 4 bases, with 10 bases lying between them. CDR3 protein: CASSWGASTEAFF. The CDR3 DNA sequence: TGCGCCAGCAGCTGGGGGGCGTCCACTGAAGCTTTCTTT.

V is TRBV5-1 and J is TRBJ2-1; 9 positions match TRBD2. Germline CDR1 reads SGHRS; CDR2 reads YFSETQ. With 3 bases clipped from V and 8 bases from J, the junction kept 9 bases outside the gene matches. The CDR3 length is 15 residues. The CDR3: CASSSGASGADEQFF. DNA of the CDR3: TGCGCCAGCAGCTCTGGAGCTAGCGGGGCCGATGAGCAGTTCTTC.

The chain has TRBV20-1 and TRBJ1-4; D ambiguous. This CDR3 contains 13 residues. From germline, CDR1 is DFQATT and CDR2 SNEGSKA (reference sequence). Trimming stripped 7 bases from V and 7 bases from J, with 16 bases between. Here the CDR3 DNA reads TGCAGTGTGGGGATCGGGCATGGTGAAAAACTGTTTTTT. Its protein is CSVGIGHGEKLFF.

The chain combines TRBV7-2 with TRBJ1-6; D may be TRBD1 (6 bases). Trimming stripped 2 bases from V and 7 bases from J, with 12 bases between. This CDR3 region has 15 residues. The germline V gene has CDR1 SGHTA and CDR2 FQGNSA. This chain's CDR3 is CASSLFGQPNSPLHF. The CDR3, as DNA: TGTGCCAGCAGCTTATTCGGACAGCCAAATTCACCCCTCCACTTT.

The chain employs TRBV4-3 and TRBJ2-6; 8 bases agree with TRBD1. V was pared by 1 base and J by 1 base, with 6 bases of the junction left unmatched. Germline assignment: CDR1 LGHNA and CDR2 YSLEER. The CDR3 consists of 18 residues. The DNA for the CDR3 is TGCGCCAGCAGCCAAGGGAGGGGACAGGAGTCTGGGGCCAACGTCCTGACTTTC. Translated, it gives CASSQGRGQESGANVLTF.

The chain has TRBV12-3 or TRBV12-4 and TRBJ2-3; possibly TRBD1 for D (6 bases). Trimming shortened V by 6 bases and J by 0 bases, and 13 bases separated the two germline ends. The CDR3 totals 15 residues. CDR3 loop: CASRKLDRSTDTQYF. CDR3 nucleotides: TGTGCCAGCAGGAAATTGGACAGAAGCACAGATACGCAGTATTTT.

The chain joins TRBV7-2 to TRBJ2-1; 8 bases are a match to TRBD1. J lost 8 bases, V lost 2 bases, and 5 bases had no gene match. Germline V gene data show CDR1 as SGHTA and CDR2 as FQGNSA. The CDR3 totals 14 residues. The CDR3, as DNA: TGTGCCAGCAGCTTACGGTACAGGGGGTATGAGCAGTTCTTC. Protein sequence: CASSLRYRGYEQFF.

This clonotype was recorded at least ten times. The CDR3 DNA is TGTGCCAGCAGGCGGATGAGCGGGGGGCGCTCCTACAATGAGCAGTTCTTC. Translation: CASRRMSGGRSYNEQFF. The gene calls are TRBV28 and TRBJ2-1; 9 positions match TRBD2. V lost 6 bases to trimming and J lost 0 bases; unmatched junction nucleotides: 9. Looked up from germline, CDR1 is MDHEN and CDR2 is SYDVKM. CDR3 length: 17 residues.

CDR3 in amino acids: CASSLVGAGANVLTF. CDR3 in DNA: TGTGCCAGCAGTTTAGTTGGGGCTGGGGCCAACGTCCTGACTTTC. The chain carries TRBV12-3 or TRBV12-4 and TRBJ2-6, with D unclear. The CDR3 length is 15 residues. The V end was cut by 1 base, the J end by 2 bases, with 6 bases between.

This clonotype was counted a few times. V usage is TRBV24-1 and J usage is TRBJ1-1; 8 positions match TRBD1. Germline V lookup: CDR1 KGHDR, CDR2 SFDVKD. The CDR3 totals 15 residues. Trimming at V came to 4 bases and at J to 5 bases, leaving 8 bases not matched to a gene. The CDR3 DNA is TGTGCCACCAGTGACTCAACAGGGGGTCGGACTGAAGCTTTCTTT. This encodes CATSDSTGGRTEAFF.

The chain uses TRBV20-1 and TRBJ2-1, with 12 bases fitting TRBD2. The V gene's germline CDR1 is DFQATT and CDR2 SNEGSKA (reference sequence). Trimming removed 6 bases from V and 7 bases from J; junction bases left unmatched: 10. The length of the CDR3 is 15 residues. DNA of the CDR3: TGCAGTGCCTTCCTAGCGGGGGGGCCGCGGAATGAGCAGTTCTTC. This codes for CSAFLAGGPRNEQFF.

The J gene is TRBJ1-1, the V gene TRBV28; D ambiguous. V dropped 5 bases and J dropped 11 bases, with 24 bases sitting between them. This CDR3 is 15 amino acids long. CDR1 is MDHEN, CDR2 SYDVKM, per germline. This chain's CDR3 is CASSLGTAKAMNAFF. DNA of the CDR3: TGTGCCAGCAGTCTTGGCACCGCCAAAGCCATGAATGCTTTCTTT.

The J gene is TRBJ1-5, the V gene TRBV19; 12 bases match TRBD1. The CDR3 is 15 amino acids. The V and J ends lost 3 bases and 8 bases, in that order; junction bases with no gene match: 5. Germline CDR1 LNHDA, CDR2 SQIVND (reference sequence). CDR3 loop: CASSMGTGGAEPQHF. The CDR3, as DNA: TGTGCCAGTAGTATGGGGACAGGGGGCGCGGAGCCCCAGCATTTT.

The chain employs TRBV24-1 and TRBJ2-2; perhaps TRBD1 as D (5 bases). The V and J ends lost 5 bases and 5 bases respectively, with 8 bases between them. This CDR3 region has 13 residues. From germline, CDR1 is KGHDR and CDR2 SFDVKD. CDR3 loop: CATSGPGTGELFF. CDR3 nucleotides: TGTGCCACCAGTGGCCCAGGGACCGGGGAGCTGTTTTTT.

The chain has TRBV9 and TRBJ1-2; 7 bases are shared with TRBD1. Trimming cost V 4 bases and J 7 bases; bases outside gene matches: 4. The CDR3 consists of 12 residues. Germline values: CDR1 SGDLS, CDR2 YYNGEE. This chain's CDR3 is CASSRGGSGYTF. CDR3 DNA sequence: TGTGCCAGCAGCCGAGGGGGCTCTGGCTACACCTTC.

This clonotype was counted once. As the CDR3 is not closed by the conserved phenylalanine or tryptophan, this likely results from a read error. The genes are TRBV5-1 and TRBJ1-1; 10 positions match TRBD1. Looked up from germline, CDR1 is SGHRS and CDR2 is YFSETQ. V gave up 4 bases and J gave up 5 bases; unmatched junction bases: 8. This CDR3 contains 15 residues. The CDR3 loop reads CASSGGQGPRTEAFL. CDR3 nucleotide sequence: TGCGCCAGCAGCGGGGGACAGGGGCCGAGGACTGAAGCTTTCCTT.

This clonotype has ten or more counts. The chain recombines TRBV27 with TRBJ2-1; 8 bases agree with TRBD2. Germline V CDR1 and CDR2: MNHEY, SMNVEV (reference sequence). Trimming took 4 bases from V and 7 from J; bases not matched to a gene: 6. The CDR3 runs 14 residues. The CDR3 spells CASSSPGTRNEQFF. The CDR3 coding sequence is TGTGCCAGCAGTTCACCCGGGACTAGAAATGAGCAGTTCTTC.

In its sample, this clonotype was seen a few times. V gene TRBV10-3 combines with J gene TRBJ2-2; no reliable D call. Germline CDR1 and CDR2: ENHRY and SYGVKD. This CDR3 has 15 amino acids. V was shortened by 7 bases and J by 0 bases, with 12 bases between the two germline ends. In nucleotides, the CDR3 is TGTGCCATCAACGGACGACAAGCGAACACCGGGGAGCTGTTTTTT. As protein: CAINGRQANTGELFF.

V is TRBV5-1 and J is TRBJ2-3, with a possible D match to TRBD1 (6 bases). This CDR3 spans 15 amino acids. Trimming removed 4 bases from V and 2 bases from J, with 14 bases in between. Germline CDR1 reads SGHRS; CDR2 reads YFSETQ. CDR3 bases: TGCGCCAGCAGCCCACAGGGAGTTGACACAGATACGCAGTATTTT. It is translated as CASSPQGVDTDTQYF. The variable domain in full, completed from reference TRBV5-1 and TRBJ2-3, reads KAGVTQTPRYLIKTRGQQVTLSCSPISGHRSVSWYQQTPGQGLQFLFEYFSETQRNKGNFPGRFSGRQFSNSRSEMNVSTLELGDSALYLCASSPQGVDTDTQYFGPGTRLTVL.